This entry concerns a single T cell receptor (beta chain). Authors' analysis steps: Amplifying reference gene primers gave estimates of nucleated cell counts. Assay: immunoSEQ multiplex PCR; the TCRdb copy retains only in-frame clones and omits some. V and J calls and clone size are given by that table; D and trimming were obtained from the DNA. The sample has 300,000 to 450,000 clones, around 90% seen once. The Seattle patients joined while their infection was active and were tracked longitudinally afterward. Looked up from germline, CDR1 is SEHNR and CDR2 is FQNEAQ (reference sequence). J lost 7 bases, V lost 2 bases, and 3 bases had no gene match. CDR3 length equals 14 residues. This specimen comes from a study of blood T cell repertoires in COVID-19. Study at large: Sources were T cells, B-cell-depleted T cells, or PBMCs; the material itself was cDNA or gDNA.

The genes are TRBV7-9 and TRBJ2-1; 9 positions match TRBD1. The clonotype comes from a woman aged 30 to 39 with COVID-19, enrolled during active disease. Source material: peripheral blood. This CDR3 reads CASSLWDRDNEQFF. Written as DNA, the CDR3 is TGTGCCAGCAGCTTATGGGACAGGGATAATGAGCAGTTCTTC.